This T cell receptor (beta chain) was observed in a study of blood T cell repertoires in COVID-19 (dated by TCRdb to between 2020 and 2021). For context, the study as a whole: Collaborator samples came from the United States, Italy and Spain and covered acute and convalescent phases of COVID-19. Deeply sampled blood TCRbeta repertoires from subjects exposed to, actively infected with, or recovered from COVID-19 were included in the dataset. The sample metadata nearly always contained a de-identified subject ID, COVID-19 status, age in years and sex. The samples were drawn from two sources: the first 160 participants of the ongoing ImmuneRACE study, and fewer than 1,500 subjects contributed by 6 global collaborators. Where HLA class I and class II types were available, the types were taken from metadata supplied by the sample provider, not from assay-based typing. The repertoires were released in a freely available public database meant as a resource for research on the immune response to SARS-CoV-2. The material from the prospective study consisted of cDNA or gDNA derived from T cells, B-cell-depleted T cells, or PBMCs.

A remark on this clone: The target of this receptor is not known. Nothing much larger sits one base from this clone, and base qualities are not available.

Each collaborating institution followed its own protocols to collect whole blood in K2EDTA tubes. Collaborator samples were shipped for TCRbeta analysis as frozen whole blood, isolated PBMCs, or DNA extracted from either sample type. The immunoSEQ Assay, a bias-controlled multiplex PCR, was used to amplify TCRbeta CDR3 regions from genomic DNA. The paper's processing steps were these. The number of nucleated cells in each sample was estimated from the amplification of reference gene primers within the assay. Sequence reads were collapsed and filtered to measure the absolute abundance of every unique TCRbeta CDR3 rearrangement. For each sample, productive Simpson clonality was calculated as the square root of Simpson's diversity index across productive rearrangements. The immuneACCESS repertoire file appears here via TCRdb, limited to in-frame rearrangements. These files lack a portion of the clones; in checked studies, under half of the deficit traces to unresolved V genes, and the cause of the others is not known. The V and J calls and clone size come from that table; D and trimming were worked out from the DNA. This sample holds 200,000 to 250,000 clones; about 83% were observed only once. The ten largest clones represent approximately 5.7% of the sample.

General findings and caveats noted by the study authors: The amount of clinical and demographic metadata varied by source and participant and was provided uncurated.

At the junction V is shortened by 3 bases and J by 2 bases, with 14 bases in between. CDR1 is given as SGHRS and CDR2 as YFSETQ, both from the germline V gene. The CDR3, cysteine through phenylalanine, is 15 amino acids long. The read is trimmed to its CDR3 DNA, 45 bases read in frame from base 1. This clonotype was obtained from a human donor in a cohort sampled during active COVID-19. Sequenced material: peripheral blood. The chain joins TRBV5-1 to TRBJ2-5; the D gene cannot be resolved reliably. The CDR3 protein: CASSSSGLTQETQYF. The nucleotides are TGCGCCAGCAGCTCGTCCGGTCTGACACAAGAGACCCAGTACTTC.